Listed below are T cell receptor beta chains from one sample, sequenced in a study of Tregs in tolerant kidney transplant recipients. Assay: immunoSEQ multiplex PCR; the TCRdb copy retains only in-frame clones and omits some. This table has about 55,000 clones, about 91% appearing once. This sample comprised CD8+ T cells from blood (PBMCs), obtained 24 months after the transplant. The receptors stem from a human patient who received a combined kidney and bone marrow transplant. The T cells may partly be graft donor cells. Each CDR3 is given with its conserved first and last residue. A D gene is named only where the DNA matches it firmly. The size of a clone is reported for some rows only, either as once, few or many, or as a class for expanded clones.

j_call: TRBJ2-5
v_call: TRBV7-9
clone_size: -
d_call: TRBD1
cdr3_aa: CASSIGTGGWETQYF
cdr3_nt: TGTGCCAGCAGCATAGGGACAGGGGGTTGGGAGACCCAGTACTTC

j_call: TRBJ2-5
v_call: TRBV19
clone_size: -
d_call: -
cdr3_aa: CASTPGIVALETQYF
cdr3_nt: TGTGCCAGTACCCCTGGTATCGTAGCCTTAGAGACCCAGTACTTC

j_call: TRBJ1-2
v_call: TRBV9
clone_size: -
d_call: -
cdr3_aa: CASSAQGNYGYTF
cdr3_nt: TGTGCCAGCAGCGCCCAGGGTAACTATGGCTACACCTTC

j_call: TRBJ2-3
v_call: TRBV4-2
clone_size: -
d_call: -
cdr3_aa: CASSLARRDTQYF
cdr3_nt: TGTGCCAGCAGCTTAGCCCGAAGAGATACGCAGTATTTT

j_call: TRBJ2-5
v_call: TRBV6-9
clone_size: -
d_call: TRBD2
cdr3_aa: CASSYYLKRESQETQYF
cdr3_nt: TGTGCCAGCAGTTACTACCTCAAGCGGGAGAGCCAAGAGACCCAGTACTTC

j_call: TRBJ2-7
v_call: TRBV2
clone_size: -
d_call: TRBD2
cdr3_aa: CASSDGLAGSKSYEQYF
cdr3_nt: TGTGCCAGCAGTGACGGACTAGCGGGGAGCAAGTCCTACGAGCAGTACTTC

j_call: TRBJ2-7
v_call: TRBV27
clone_size: -
d_call: TRBD2
cdr3_aa: CASSLLGGIYEQYF
cdr3_nt: TGTGCCAGCAGTTTATTGGGAGGGATCTACGAGCAGTACTTC

j_call: TRBJ1-2
v_call: TRBV11-3
clone_size: once
d_call: TRBD1
cdr3_aa: CASSLAGTARSRGYTF
cdr3_nt: TGTGCCAGCAGCTTAGCCGGGACAGCCAGGTCTCGGGGCTACACCTTC

j_call: TRBJ2-5
v_call: TRBV7-6
clone_size: -
d_call: TRBD2
cdr3_aa: CASSLALAGGETQYF
cdr3_nt: TGTGCCAGCAGCTTAGCACTAGCGGGAGGAGAGACCCAGTACTTC

j_call: TRBJ2-7
v_call: TRBV9
clone_size: -
d_call: TRBD2
cdr3_aa: CASSVSGGPLYEQYF
cdr3_nt: TGTGCCAGCAGCGTATCGGGAGGGCCTTTGTACGAGCAGTACTTC

j_call: TRBJ2-3
v_call: TRBV7-6
clone_size: -
d_call: -
cdr3_aa: CASSLDAGGSSTDTQYF
cdr3_nt: TGTGCCAGCAGCTTAGATGCCGGGGGATCTAGCACAGATACGCAGTATTTT

j_call: TRBJ1-5
v_call: TRBV18
clone_size: -
d_call: -
cdr3_aa: CASSPLRDQPQHF
cdr3_nt: TGTGCCAGCTCACCTCTCAGGGATCAGCCCCAGCATTTT

j_call: TRBJ2-1
v_call: TRBV7-6
clone_size: -
d_call: -
cdr3_aa: CASSLPGAYNEQFF
cdr3_nt: TGTGCCAGCAGCTTACCAGGGGCCTACAATGAGCAGTTCTTC

j_call: TRBJ1-2
v_call: TRBV9
clone_size: -
d_call: -
cdr3_aa: CASSVAENYGYTF
cdr3_nt: TGTGCCAGCAGCGTAGCCGAGAACTATGGCTACACCTTC

j_call: TRBJ1-2
v_call: TRBV4-3
clone_size: -
d_call: TRBD1
cdr3_aa: CASSQDGTERPPYGYTF
cdr3_nt: TGCGCCAGCAGCCAAGATGGGACAGAAAGGCCGCCTTATGGCTACACCTTC

j_call: TRBJ2-1
v_call: TRBV9
clone_size: -
d_call: -
cdr3_aa: CASSGSWNEQFF
cdr3_nt: TGTGCCAGCAGCGGGAGTTGGAATGAGCAGTTCTTC